This T cell receptor (beta chain) was retrieved from a study of identical twins. V gave up 6 bases and J gave up 7 bases, with 18 bases separating them. Germline lookup yields CDR1 LNHNV and CDR2 YYDKDF (reference sequence). The length of the CDR3 is 15 residues. This clonotype was counted ten times or more. TCRdb recomputed calls from the 5' RACE reads with MiXCR, one row per CDR3 protein. The sample gives about 150,000 distinct CDR3 sequences, 3% to 4% of which show up once; approximately 7.7% is in the top ten. The rearrangement uses TRBV15 and TRBJ2-2, with TRBD2 as a possible D gene (6 bases). Sequencing was done on a sample of memory T cells sorted from blood. The sequence came from a man aged 18 to 30 in good health. CDR3 sequence: CATRGGALNGGELFF. The CDR3 nucleotides are TGTGCCACCAGAGGCGGGGCCTTGAACGGCGGGGAGCTGTTTTTT.